The next 7 T cell receptor beta chains were all read from a single sample in a study of blood T cell repertoires in COVID-19. Sequenced by immunoSEQ multiplex PCR; TCRdb stores in-frame clones only, minus some. The data show 87,000 or so clones, about four fifths seen once. Sequencing was done on a sample of peripheral blood. These receptors came from a woman in her seventies with acute or convalescent COVID-19.

Here the CDR3 DNA reads TGCGCCAGCAGCATCAACAGTCTACCGAACACTGAAGCTTTCTTT. Translation gives CASSINSLPNTEAFF. The chain uses TRBV5-1 and TRBJ1-1; D is ambiguous. The CDR3 is 15 amino acids. Germline CDR1 SGHRS, CDR2 YFSETQ. V gave up 4 bases and J gave up 1 base, with 14 bases separating them.

The chain carries TRBV5-1 and TRBJ2-1, with 8 bases fitting TRBD2. J gave up 4 bases and V 5 bases, and 5 bases lay outside the gene matches. CDR1 SGHRS and CDR2 YFSETQ come from the germline V gene. CDR3 length: 14 residues. The chain's CDR3 is CASSVLAGYNEQFF. CDR3 bases: TGCGCCAGCAGTGTGTTAGCGGGGTACAATGAGCAGTTCTTC. The full variable domain, rest sourced from reference TRBV5-1 and TRBJ2-1, is KAGVTQTPRYLIKTRGQQVTLSCSPISGHRSVSWYQQTPGQGLQFLFEYFSETQRNKGNFPGRFSGRQFSNSRSEMNVSTLELGDSALYLCASSVLAGYNEQFFGPGTRLTVL.

The chain carries TRBV5-5 and TRBJ1-5; TRBD1 might be the D (6 bases). Germline V gene data show CDR1 as SGHKS and CDR2 as YYEKEE (reference sequence). The CDR3 length is 16 residues. V dropped 4 bases and J dropped 0 bases, with 14 bases sitting between them. CDR3: CASSLRDIYSNQPQHF. The CDR3, as DNA: TGTGCCAGCAGCCTTAGGGACATCTATAGCAATCAGCCCCAGCATTTT.

The rearrangement links TRBV2 to TRBJ2-2; D is perhaps TRBD1 (6 bases). The CDR3 totals 15 residues. With 10 bases removed from V and 1 base from J, the gap between germline ends came to 16 bases. The V gene's germline CDR1 is SNHLY and CDR2 FYNNEI. CDR3 DNA sequence: TGTGCCACCTTCCCAGGGGAGCTGAACACCGGGGAGCTGTTTTTT. It yields the protein CATFPGELNTGELFF.

The chain joins TRBV7-6 to TRBJ2-2; tentatively, D is TRBD1 (5 bases). Trimming took 1 base from V and 1 from J, leaving 10 bases between them. The CDR3 is made up of 16 amino acids. The V gene's germline CDR1 is SGHVS and CDR2 FNYEAQ. CDR3 sequence: CASSLELRGNTGELFF. The CDR3, as DNA: TGTGCCAGCAGCTTAGAACTTAGGGGGAACACCGGGGAGCTGTTTTTT. Drawing the rest from reference TRBV7-6 and TRBJ2-2, the complete variable domain is GAGVSQSPRYKVTKRGQDVALRCDPISGHVSLYWYRQALGQGPEFLTYFNYEAQQDKSGLPNDRFSAERPEGSISTLTIQRTEQRDSAMYRCASSLELRGNTGELFFGEGSRLTVL.

The V gene is TRBV5-1, the J gene TRBJ2-1; 7 nucleotides match TRBD2. The germline V gene has CDR1 SGHRS and CDR2 YFSETQ. V shed 3 bases and J 4 bases; nucleotides not matched to a gene: 10. The CDR3 consists of 16 residues. This CDR3 reads CASSSSLAVTYNEQFF. CDR3 bases: TGCGCCAGCAGCTCTTCCCTAGCGGTGACATACAATGAGCAGTTCTTC.

This chain connects TRBV11-2 to TRBJ1-6; no clear D. Per the germline V gene, CDR1 is SGHAT and CDR2 is FQNNGV. CDR3 length equals 13 residues. The ends were cut back, 4 bases at V and 10 bases at J, with 11 bases in the middle. This CDR3 is CASSSAGNSPLHF. DNA of the CDR3: TGTGCCAGCAGCTCCGCAGGAAACTCACCCCTCCACTTT.